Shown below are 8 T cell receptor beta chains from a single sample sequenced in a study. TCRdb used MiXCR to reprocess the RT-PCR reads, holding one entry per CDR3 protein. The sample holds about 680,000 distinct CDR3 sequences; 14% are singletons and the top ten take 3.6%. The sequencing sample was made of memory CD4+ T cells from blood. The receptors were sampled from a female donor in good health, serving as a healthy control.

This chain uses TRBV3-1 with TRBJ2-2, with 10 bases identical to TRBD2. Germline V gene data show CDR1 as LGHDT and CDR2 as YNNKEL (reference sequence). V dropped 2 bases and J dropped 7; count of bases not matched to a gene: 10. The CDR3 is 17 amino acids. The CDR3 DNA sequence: TGTGCCAGCAGCCAATTCTTAGCGGGAGGAATTAACGGGGAGCTGTTTTTT. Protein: CASSQFLAGGINGELFF.

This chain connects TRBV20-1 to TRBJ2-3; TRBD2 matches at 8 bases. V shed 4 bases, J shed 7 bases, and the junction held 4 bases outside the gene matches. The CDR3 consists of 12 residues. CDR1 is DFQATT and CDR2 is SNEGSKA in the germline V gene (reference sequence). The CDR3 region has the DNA TGCAGTGCTAAAGCGGGGGTGAATACGCAGTATTTT. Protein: CSAKAGVNTQYF.

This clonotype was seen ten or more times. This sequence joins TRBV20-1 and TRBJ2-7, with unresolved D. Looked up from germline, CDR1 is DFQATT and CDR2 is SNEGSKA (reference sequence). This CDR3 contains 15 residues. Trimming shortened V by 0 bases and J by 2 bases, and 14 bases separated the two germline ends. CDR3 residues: CSARDPGSATYEQYF. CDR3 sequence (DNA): TGCAGTGCTAGAGACCCAGGAAGCGCTACCTACGAGCAGTACTTC.

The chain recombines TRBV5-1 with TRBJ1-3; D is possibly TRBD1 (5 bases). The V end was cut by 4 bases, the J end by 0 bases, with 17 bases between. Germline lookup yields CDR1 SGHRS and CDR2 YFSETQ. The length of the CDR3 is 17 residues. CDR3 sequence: CASSLGARQSSGNTIYF. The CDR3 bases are TGCGCCAGCAGCCTTGGTGCGCGACAGAGCTCTGGAAACACCATATATTTT.

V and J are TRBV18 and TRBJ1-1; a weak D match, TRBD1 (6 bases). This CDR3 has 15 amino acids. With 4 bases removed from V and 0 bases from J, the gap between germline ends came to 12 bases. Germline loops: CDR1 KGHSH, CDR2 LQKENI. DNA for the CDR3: TGTGCCAGCTCACTTACGGACAGAATGAACACTGAAGCTTTCTTT. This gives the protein CASSLTDRMNTEAFF.

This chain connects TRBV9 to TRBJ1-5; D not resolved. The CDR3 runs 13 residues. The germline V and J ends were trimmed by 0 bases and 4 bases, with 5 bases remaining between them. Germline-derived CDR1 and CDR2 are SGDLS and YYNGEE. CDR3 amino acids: CASSVEPNQPQHF. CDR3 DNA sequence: TGTGCCAGCAGCGTAGAGCCGAATCAGCCCCAGCATTTT.

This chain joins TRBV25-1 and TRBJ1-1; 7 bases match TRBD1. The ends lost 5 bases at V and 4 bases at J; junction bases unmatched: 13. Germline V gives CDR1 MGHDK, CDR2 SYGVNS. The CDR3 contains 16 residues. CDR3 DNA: TGTGCCAGCAGTACGCTGACAGGGTTATTGGGCACTGAAGCTTTCTTT. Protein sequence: CASSTLTGLLGTEAFF.

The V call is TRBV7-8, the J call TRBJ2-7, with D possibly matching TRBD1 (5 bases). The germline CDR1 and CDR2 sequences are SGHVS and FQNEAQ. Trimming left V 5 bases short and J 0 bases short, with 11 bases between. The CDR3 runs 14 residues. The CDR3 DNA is TGTGCCAGCAGCCCACAGGCCTCCTCCTACGAGCAGTACTTC. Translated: CASSPQASSYEQYF.